This T cell receptor (beta chain) was recovered during a study of vaccination effects on CD4 cells after COVID-19. Concerning this clone: What it binds is not known.

Produced via immunoSEQ multiplex PCR; TCRdb's table is partial and in-frame only. The sample lists tens of thousands of clones, 70% to 85% occurring once. Peptide-pool stimulation followed by sequencing identified expanded antigen-specific CD4+ clonotypes in the ViraFEST assay. Having been cultured for around ten days, the cells underwent CD4+ T cell isolation. This individual tested PCR-positive for SARS-CoV-2 infection between March and December 2020. The germline gives CDR1 SNHLY, CDR2 FYNNEI. The CDR3 has 13 residues. V was pared by 6 bases and J by 8 bases, with 6 bases of the junction left unmatched.

The receptor's source is a human donor who had a prior SARS-CoV-2 infection. The sequencing here drew on CD4+ T cells from PBMCs cultured with a peptide pool, taken before COVID-19 vaccination. The V call is TRBV2, the J call TRBJ1-4; 7 nucleotides match TRBD1. CDR3 DNA sequence: TGTGCCAGCAGCCTACTGGGACAGGAAAAACTGTTTTTT. Translating it yields CASSLLGQEKLFF.